This record covers a single TCR beta chain. The antigen is undetermined. This entry belongs to a study of cytomegalovirus exposure and HLA in healthy donors. Overall study context: A data release that came early held some 84 million unique TCRs from HLA-typed donors. Overall study results and limits: V- and J-gene trimming of TCR beta was linked (in a later analysis) to a missense DCLRE1C variant. There were some V segments, including TRBV6-2 and TRBV6-3, excluded as indistinguishable. Rare TCR sequences dominated, though some public TCRs recurred in many donors.

The PCR used 60 Vbeta and 13 Jbeta primers. TCRdb's copy holds only in-frame clones and misses some; the assay was immunoSEQ multiplex PCR. The sample has 150,000 to 200,000 clones, around 75% seen once. The CDR3 has 15 residues. The germline CDR1 and CDR2 sequences are SGHAT and FQNNGV. J lost 8 bases, V lost 0 bases, and 7 bases had no gene match. The source of this sequence is a male donor in good health and CMV-seronegative. The specimen was PBMCs. The chain links TRBV11-2 to TRBJ1-2; 9 bases line up with TRBD1. The CDR3 nucleotides read TGTGCCAGCAGCTTAGACCCGGACAGGGGATACGGCTACACCTTC. This codes for CASSLDPDRGYGYTF.